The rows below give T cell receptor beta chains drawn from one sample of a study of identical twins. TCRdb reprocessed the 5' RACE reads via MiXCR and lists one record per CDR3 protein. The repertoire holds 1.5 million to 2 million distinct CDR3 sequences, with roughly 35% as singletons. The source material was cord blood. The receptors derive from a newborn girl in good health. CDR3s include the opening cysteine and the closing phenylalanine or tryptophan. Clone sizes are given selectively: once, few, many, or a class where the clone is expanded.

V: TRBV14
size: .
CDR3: CASSHDRGLSNNSPLHF

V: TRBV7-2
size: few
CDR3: CASSLGQGAITGELFF

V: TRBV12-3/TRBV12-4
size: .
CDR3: CASSSHGVSNEQFF

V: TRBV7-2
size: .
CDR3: CASSLIGGRYNEQFF

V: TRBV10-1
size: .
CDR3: CASSESNLAGYTDTQYF

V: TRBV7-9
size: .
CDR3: CASSLAGWGFPGDTDTQYF

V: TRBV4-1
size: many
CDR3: CASSQLATKNIQYF

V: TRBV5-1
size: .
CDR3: CASSLVGVGYGYTF

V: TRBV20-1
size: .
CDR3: CSANGASGRSSYEQYF

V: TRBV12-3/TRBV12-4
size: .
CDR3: CASSWTLADTQYF

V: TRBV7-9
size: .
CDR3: CASSPDGPRGTDTQYF

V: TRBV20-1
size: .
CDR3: CSAKESDYKQYF

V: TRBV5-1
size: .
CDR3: CASSLNQATQFF

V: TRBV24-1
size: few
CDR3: CATSDFTSPLPNEQFF

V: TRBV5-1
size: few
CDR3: CASSLQGLGEDTQYF

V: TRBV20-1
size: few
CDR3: CSATGPIGSYNEQYF

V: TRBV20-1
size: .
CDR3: CSAPTRGYPSNEQFF

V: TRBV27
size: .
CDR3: CASSLTGGAFMYEQYF

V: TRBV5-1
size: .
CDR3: CASSPGTTETQYF

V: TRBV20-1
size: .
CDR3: CSAAQGVDYGYTF

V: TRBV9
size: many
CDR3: CASSLDIGGYQETQYF

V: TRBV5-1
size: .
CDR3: CASSFFGSEQFF

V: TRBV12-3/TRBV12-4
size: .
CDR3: CASSLSTRGAGKLFF

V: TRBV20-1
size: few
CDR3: CSAFPTGRYGNQPQHF

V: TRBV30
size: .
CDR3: CAWSVRHRDPEAFF

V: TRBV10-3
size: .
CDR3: CAITTTGSGTEAFF

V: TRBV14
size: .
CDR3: CASSQAPGRYNSPLHF

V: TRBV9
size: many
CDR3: CASSPIAGVRNEQFF

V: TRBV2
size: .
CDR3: CASRTGLAGYGDSGAETQYF

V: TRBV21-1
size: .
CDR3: CASSDAGRVEKLFF

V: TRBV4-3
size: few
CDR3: CASSQDGNRLNEQFF

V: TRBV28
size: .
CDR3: CASRHDRGQYEQYF

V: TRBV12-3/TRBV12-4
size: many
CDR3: CASSPGLAGGSTDTQYF

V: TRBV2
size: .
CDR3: CASRLRESSNEQFF

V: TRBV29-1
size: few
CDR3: CSVDAGDGYEQYF

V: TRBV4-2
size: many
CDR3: CASSQEGHTGDQHF

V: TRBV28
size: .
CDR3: CASRGGYNSPLHF

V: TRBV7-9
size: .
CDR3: CASSSRGTAISYEQYF

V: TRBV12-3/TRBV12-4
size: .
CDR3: CASSFRTGGSPLHF

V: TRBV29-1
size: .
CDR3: CSVVMGSAKAYEQYF

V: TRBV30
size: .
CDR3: CAWSVGAQAFF

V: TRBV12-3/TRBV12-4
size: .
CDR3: CASSRRGGISADTQYF

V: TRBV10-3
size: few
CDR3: CAISGDNTEAFF